The entry below describes one TCR beta chain. Antigen unknown. These data come from a study of identical twins. The study's findings and limits: Fewer insertions were carried by abundant cord blood beta clonotypes, but none was seen in memory repertoires. Potential partial confounding of zero-insertion analyses by invariant MAIT and iNKT cells was noted.

Via MiXCR, TCRdb re-called the 5' RACE reads, giving one row per CDR3 protein. The repertoire holds under 1 million distinct CDR3 sequences, with more than 9% as singletons. Healthy Caucasian individuals made up all the donors. The CDR3 loop spans 15 amino acids. Germline assignment: CDR1 SGHAT and CDR2 FQNNGV. The V and J ends lost 7 bases and 3 bases, in that order; junction bases with no gene match: 8. These data also formed part of another study, on yellow fever vaccine responses in identical twins.

The sequenced material came from PBMCs. This TCR was sampled from a woman under 30 in good health. V usage is TRBV11-2 and J usage is TRBJ2-1, with TRBD2 matching over 8 bases. CDR3 protein: CASILSGAVYNEQFF. CDR3 in DNA: TGTGCCAGCATCCTTAGCGGGGCCGTCTACAATGAGCAGTTCTTC.